This TCR beta chain was sequenced during a study of identical twins (dated by TCRdb to 2016 to 2018). About the investigation overall: To test whether fetal clonotypes persist, this study deep-sequenced TCR alpha and beta repertoires from monozygotic twins, from unrelated adults of various ages, and from cord blood. To rule out contamination, replicate twin experiments were performed at different times with different library preparation protocols. Overall results and qualifications from the work: Because the same donors could not be followed over many years, the conclusions relied on cross-sectional statistical analysis. Fewer insertions were carried by abundant cord blood beta clonotypes; a weaker similar trend was observed in young adult naive repertoires, while no such trend was observed in memory repertoires. The excess sharing between twins in beta out-of-frame sequences was weaker because fewer shared sequences reduced the signal-to-noise ratio. Recombination models systematically underestimated out-of-frame TCR alpha sharing in monozygotic twins but agreed with sharing between unrelated individuals. Out-of-frame TCR alpha sequences shared between twins showed an excess of low generation-probability sequences compared with coincidental sharing between unrelated individuals. Zero-insertion analyses could be partly confounded by invariant T cells such as MAIT and iNKT, though diverse VJ usage argued against such confounding for most clonotypes.

This clonotype has more than one count but fewer than ten. Its antigen target is currently unknown. Base quality data are lacking; no much larger clone is found one base away. Every donor was a healthy Caucasian. The twin cohort consisted of three pairs of female monozygotic twins, all aged roughly 18 to 30 years. Positive isolation kits from Invitrogen were used to isolate CD4+ and CD8+ T cell populations. V loses 4 bases of germline sequence and J loses 0 bases, and the interval between the two ends is 16 bases. Including cysteine and phenylalanine, the CDR3 has 16 amino acids. The CDR3 DNA has 48 bases and is translated from base 1. CDR1 and CDR2 are drawn from the germline V gene (reference sequence): MNHEY, SMNVEV. The library came from 5' RACE. The instrument was an Illumina HiSeq 2000. A universal primer binding site was introduced by template switching, and a unique molecular identifier was present in the final cDNA, enabling accurate counting of TCR cDNA molecules. First-strand cDNA for TCR alpha and beta chains was synthesized from specific primers in the conserved constant-segment region. To control for contamination, every cDNA library was double barcoded, receiving both a SMART-Mk sample barcode and Illumina barcodes. Two successive PCR steps introduced TruSeq adapter sequences along with Illumina sample barcodes. Sequencing of the TCR alpha and beta cDNA libraries was done on the Illumina HiSeq platform using custom primers. The study's processing was this. MiGEC processed the raw reads to extract unique molecular identifiers, while MiXCR was used to determine the CDR3 positions. Recombination models were inferred per individual with the repgenHMM and IGoR tools using an EM algorithm. The tcR package in R was used for shared clonotype analysis, with sharing normalized by the product of cloneset sizes. Out-of-frame nonproductive sequences were analyzed to study raw recombination free of thymic and clonal selection effects. Using fastp at Q25 and MiXCR, TCRdb reprocessed the public reads and kept productive beta chains. When rows share a CDR3 protein, they turn into one entry using the most common DNA and genes. TCRdb's processing, not the authors', yielded these V and J calls. For this sample there are 250,000 or so distinct CDR3 sequences; about 9% appear just once. The top ten clonotypes cover approximately 3% of the sample.

These records were also assigned to another study, of yellow fever vaccine responses in identical twins. Per that second paper: According to the authors, the vaccine-induced T cell response in identical twins seemed to be partly convergent and partly specific to each individual. In identical twins, the study followed T cell clones that responded to the vaccine with precision.

Sequences were obtained from CD8+ T cells sorted from blood. The rearranged chain carries TRBV27 and TRBJ2-7; the D gene is perhaps TRBD1 or TRBD2, as each covers 5 bases. The sequence came from a woman in her late teens or twenties in good health. CDR3 protein: CASSSSRGLVSYEQYF. The bases are TGTGCCAGCAGTTCCAGCCGGGGCCTTGTCTCCTACGAGCAGTACTTC.